This TCR beta chain was sequenced during a study of T cell repertoires in cytomegalovirus infection. Whole-study context: It can be stated that public TCR beta signatures indicated CMV infection as well as a matching HLA type.

This CDR3 has 17 amino acids. CDR1 is DFQATT and CDR2 is SNEGSKA in the germline V gene (reference sequence). Trimming cost V 0 bases and J 5 bases, with 22 bases left between them. Regarding the study as a whole: HLA-C-restricted TCR beta clonotypes specific for CMV led the ex vivo response. Pooled public TCR beta family frequency picked out CMV carriers with the relevant HLA.

TCRdb reprocessed the reads with MiXCR, giving one entry per CDR3 protein. The table has fewer than 550,000 distinct CDR3 sequences, approximately 11% seen once. The sample holds a few counts of this clonotype. Its matching antigen is unknown. This TCR came from a human donor in good health (CMV status not recorded). Some clones in this sample may be carry-over from other donors' samples. The V gene is TRBV20-1, the J gene TRBJ1-1; a possible D gene is TRBD1 (6 bases). The sample taken for sequencing was PBMCs. CDR3 in amino acids: CSARDQGTRTLATEAFF. CDR3 nucleotide sequence: TGCAGTGCTAGAGATCAGGGGACAAGAACACTGGCGACTGAAGCTTTCTTT.